The entry below gives a single TCR beta chain sequence along with its context. This clonotype has ten or more counts. Its antigen target is currently unknown. Qualities for individual bases were not recorded, and no much larger clone is one base off. The reads were generated on an Illumina NovaSeq 6000. TCR cDNA was synthesized by 5'RACE template switching, through which a universal primer site and unique molecular identifiers were introduced. Priming of cDNA synthesis was performed from both the TCR alpha and TCR beta constant segments. Two PCR steps were used to amplify libraries, with sample barcodes and sequencing adapters being added in the second step. Sequencing of libraries was performed on Illumina HiSeq 2500 (2x100 bp) or NovaSeq (2x150 bp). The paper's data handling went like this. Demultiplexing of reads and collapsing into UMI consensus sequences were performed with MIGEC, and V(D)J alignment was carried out with MiXCR. Vaccine-responding clonotypes were identified with edgeR using replicate PBMC samples, with FDR below 0.01 and a log2 fold change above 5 up to day 15 being required. CD4 or CD8 identity was assigned to each bulk clonotype according to whether the clonotype was present at higher abundance in the sequenced CD4 repertoire or the sequenced CD8 repertoire. The public reads were reprocessed in TCRdb via fastp at Q25 and MiXCR, keeping in-frame beta chains. Here each entry gathers all rows of one CDR3 protein and keeps the most common genes and DNA. The V and J calls were determined by TCRdb, not by the authors. The sample table shows about 310,000 distinct CDR3 sequences, and about 3.5% are seen once. Of the sample, around 22% falls within the top ten clones.

These data come from a study of T cells after yellow fever vaccination (dated by TCRdb to 2018 to 2020). Notes on the research overall: The SMART-Seq v4 Ultra Low Input RNA kit was used to prepare libraries from fractions with low cell numbers. Two healthy male donors, one aged 18 to 29 and one aged 30 to 40 years, made up the cohort. Blood was drawn at multiple timepoints before and after primary and secondary immunization, with bulk PBMC replicates and cell subsets isolated. To follow T-cell clones before and after primary and booster YFV17D yellow fever vaccination, bulk TCR alpha and beta repertoires were sequenced over time. Overall study outcomes, separate from this receptor: A small share of clonotypes was detected in both CD4 and CD8 compartments, with the overlap likely arising from convergent recombination. Most clones expanded after primary vaccination were re-detected after the booster (approximately 95% of CD4 and 88% of CD8), suggesting broad memory maintenance. Compared with the primary T-cell response, the secondary T-cell response was weaker but faster, peaking on day 5 rather than day 15. Computational filtering was needed because FACS-sorted repertoires could contain abundant contaminating clonotypes from the bulk population. Only two donors were included in the study, so the extent to which the findings can be generalized is limited.

Trimming takes 3 bases off V and 7 bases off J; junction bases not matched to a gene: 18. The CDR3 sequence holds 17 residues, the cysteine and phenylalanine included. Left in the record is the CDR3 DNA by itself, 51 bases read in frame from the first base. The germline V gene specifies SGDLS as CDR1 and YYNGEE as CDR2. Interpreted using the paper, the treatment or condition label stands for: live attenuated yellow fever vaccine strain. At each blood-draw timepoint, two biological replicates of bulk PBMCs were collected. PBMCs were isolated from peripheral blood using a standard Ficoll-Paque protocol. TriZol was used to extract RNA from bulk PBMCs, from CD4 and CD8 fractions, and from dextramer-positive and dextramer-negative fractions.

This receptor chain uses TRBV9 and TRBJ1-2; 7 of the junction bases match TRBD1. The sequence derives from a young man who received the YFV17D yellow fever vaccine. Specimen: PBMCs, collected on the day of the yellow fever booster vaccination. The CDR3 protein: CASSARQGIAMRGGYTF. The DNA reads as follows: TGTGCCAGCAGCGCTAGACAGGGTATCGCCATGCGAGGTGGCTACACCTTC.